This T cell receptor (beta chain) was sequenced during a study of blood T cell repertoires in COVID-19. Whole-study context: Samples came from the United States, Italy and Spain, spanning acute and convalescent COVID-19. T cells, B-cell-depleted T cells, or PBMCs provided the cDNA or gDNA that served as material.

Per the germline V gene, CDR1 is SNHLY and CDR2 is FYNNEI. Losses at the gene ends were 10 bases for V and 4 bases for J; bases not matched to a gene: 6. The CDR3 spans 13 residues. Original analysis: Reference gene primer amplification gave estimated nucleated cell counts. The protocol was immunoSEQ multiplex PCR, while the TCRdb copy is restricted to in-frame clones and leaves out a portion. Clone size and the V and J calls come from that table; the DNA yielded D and trimming. The sample has roughly 250,000 clones, roughly 84% seen once. The chain carries TRBV2 and TRBJ1-5, with TRBD1 identical over 8 bases. The sequenced material came from peripheral blood. This clonotype was obtained from a person aged 70 to 85 with COVID-19, enrolled during active disease. The CDR3 nucleotides read TGTGCCACCGCAACAGGGGGAAATCAGCCCCAGCATTTT. Amino acid sequence: CATATGGNQPQHF.